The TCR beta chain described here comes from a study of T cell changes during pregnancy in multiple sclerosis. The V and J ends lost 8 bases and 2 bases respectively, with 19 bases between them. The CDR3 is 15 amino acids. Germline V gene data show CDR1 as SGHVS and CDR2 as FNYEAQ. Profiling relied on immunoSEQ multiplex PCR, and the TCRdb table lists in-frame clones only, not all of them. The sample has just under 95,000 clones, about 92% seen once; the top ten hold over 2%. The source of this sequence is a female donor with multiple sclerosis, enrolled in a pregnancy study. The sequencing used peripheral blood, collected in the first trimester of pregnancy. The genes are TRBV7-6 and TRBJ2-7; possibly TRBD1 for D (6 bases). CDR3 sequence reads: CASGSGPTGTYEQYF. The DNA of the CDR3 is TGTGCCAGCGGCTCAGGGCCAACAGGGACCTACGAGCAGTACTTC.